This passage covers 10 T cell receptor beta chains from one sample sequenced in a study of beta chain features in type 1 diabetes. Study conclusions and caveats: Shorter TCRB CDR3s, moderately but significantly so, marked every one of the four CD4+ subsets in Type 1 diabetes patients.

As every portion of the isolated RNA was reverse transcribed, the sequencing read expressed TCRB transcripts. TCRdb keeps only in-frame clones here, not all; method: immunoSEQ multiplex PCR. The sample has 60,000 or so clones, around 53% seen once. Their specific antigens are unknown. Sample: Tregs from blood. Source of these receptors: a woman between 40 and 55 years old with type 1 diabetes.

CDR3 in DNA: TGTGCCAGCAGCTTTTCAGGGACTGGGGCCAACGTCCTGACTTTC. Its protein product is CASSFSGTGANVLTF. The chain couples TRBV7-9 to TRBJ2-6; possible D gene TRBD1, 5 bases. The CDR3 spans 15 residues. V was pared by 3 bases and J by 2 bases, with 8 bases between. Per germline, CDR1 SEHNR and CDR2 FQNEAQ (reference sequence).

The V gene is TRBV7-8, the J gene TRBJ2-7, with a possible D match to TRBD2 (5 bases). This CDR3 region has 17 residues. Germline CDR1 and CDR2: SGHVS and FQNEAQ. The V end was cut by 3 bases, the J end by 0 bases, with 18 bases between. As DNA, the CDR3 is TGTGCCAGCAGCTTTCAAACGACTACCTCTTACTCCTACGAGCAGTACTTC. Its protein is CASSFQTTTSYSYEQYF. The full variable domain, its missing parts supplied by reference TRBV7-8 and TRBJ2-7, is GAGVSQSPRYKVAKRGQDVALRCDPISGHVSLFWYQQALGQGPEFLTYFQNEAQLDKSGLPSDRFFAERPEGSVSTLKIQRTQQEDSAVYLCASSFQTTTSYSYEQYFGPGTRLTVT.

This chain uses TRBV5-4 with TRBJ2-7, with 12 bases that match TRBD2. The J segment lost 7 bases and the V segment lost 0 bases, leaving 5 bases of the junction unmatched. This CDR3 comprises 15 residues. CDR1 and CDR2 from the germline V gene are SGHNT and YYREEE (reference sequence). CDR3 residues: CASSLGLAGVGEQYF. DNA of the CDR3: TGTGCCAGCAGCTTGGGACTAGCGGGAGTCGGAGAGCAGTACTTC. Full variable domain (rest looked up from reference TRBV5-4 and TRBJ2-7): ETGVTQSPTHLIKTRGQQVTLRCSSQSGHNTVSWYQQALGQGPQFIFQYYREEENGRGNFPPRFSGLQFPNYSSELNVNALELDDSALYLCASSLGLAGVGEQYFGPGTRLTVT.

The chain combines TRBV4-1 with TRBJ2-5; 9 bases are a match to TRBD2. V trimming: 0 bases; J trimming: 4 bases; junction bases outside the gene matches: 21. Germline V gene sequence: CDR1 MGHRA, CDR2 YSYEKL. The CDR3 has 21 residues. The CDR3 loop reads CASSQDRMGAGGPSFRETQYF. As DNA, the CDR3 is TGCGCCAGCAGCCAAGATAGGATGGGTGCGGGGGGGCCGTCGTTCAGAGAGACCCAGTACTTC.

The CDR3 spells CASSLYRNSPLHF. CDR3 nucleotide sequence: TGTGCCAGCAGTCTCTATCGAAATTCACCCCTCCACTTT. The chain has TRBV27 and TRBJ1-6; D gene uncertain. Trimming shortened V by 5 bases and J by 7 bases, and 9 bases separated the two germline ends. CDR1 is MNHEY and CDR2 is SMNVEV in the germline V gene (reference sequence). The CDR3 covers 13 residues.

The chain recombines TRBV5-1 with TRBJ1-2; perhaps TRBD1 as D (5 bases). This CDR3 has 16 amino acids. Germline V gives CDR1 SGHRS, CDR2 YFSETQ. The V gene lost 0 bases and the J gene lost 2 bases, with 14 bases spanning the gap. For the CDR3, the DNA is TGCGCCAGCAGCTTGGCCCCGCAGACAGTAAACTATGGCTACACCTTC. It translates to CASSLAPQTVNYGYTF.

This rearrangement joins TRBV5-5 to TRBJ1-1; 8 bases are a match to TRBD1. In germline, CDR1 is SGHKS, CDR2 YYEKEE (reference sequence). J lost 7 bases, V lost 2 bases, and 10 bases had no gene match. The CDR3 runs 15 residues. The CDR3 nucleotides are TGTGCCAGCAGCTTTGGGACAGGAGCATTGAGTGAAGCTTTCTTT. As protein: CASSFGTGALSEAFF. Filled out from reference TRBV5-5 and TRBJ1-1, the complete variable domain reads DAGVTQSPTHLIKTRGQQVTLRCSPISGHKSVSWYQQVLGQGPQFIFQYYEKEERGRGNFPDRFSARQFPNYSSELNVNALLLGDSALYLCASSFGTGALSEAFFGQGTRLTVV.

The chain joins TRBV7-6 to TRBJ2-1; possible D gene TRBD1, 5 bases. Trimming left V 5 bases short and J 4 bases short, with 9 bases between. In germline, CDR1 is SGHVS, CDR2 FNYEAQ. This CDR3 contains 13 residues. CDR3 bases: TGTGCCAGCAGCCCAGGGCCGTACAATGAGCAGTTCTTC. Residues: CASSPGPYNEQFF.

Ten or more counts support this clone. This rearrangement joins TRBV5-6 to TRBJ1-1; TRBD1 matches 7 bases. Germline V gives CDR1 SGHDT, CDR2 YYEEEE. This CDR3 has 16 amino acids. The J segment lost 3 bases and the V segment lost 1 base, leaving 9 bases of the junction unmatched. The CDR3 sequence is CASSLLAFQGDTEAFF. DNA of the CDR3: TGTGCCAGCAGCTTGCTTGCGTTCCAGGGGGACACTGAAGCTTTCTTT.

This chain connects TRBV19 to TRBJ2-2; TRBD2 matches 14 bases. Germline CDR1 is LNHDA and CDR2 is SQIVND (reference sequence). V lost 5 bases to trimming and J lost 5 bases; unmatched junction nucleotides: 10. CDR3 length: 18 amino acids. The CDR3 DNA reads as TGTGCCAGTAGTCCCCGCCGTGGACTAGCGGGAGGTACCGGGGAGCTGTTTTTT. Translation: CASSPRRGLAGGTGELFF.